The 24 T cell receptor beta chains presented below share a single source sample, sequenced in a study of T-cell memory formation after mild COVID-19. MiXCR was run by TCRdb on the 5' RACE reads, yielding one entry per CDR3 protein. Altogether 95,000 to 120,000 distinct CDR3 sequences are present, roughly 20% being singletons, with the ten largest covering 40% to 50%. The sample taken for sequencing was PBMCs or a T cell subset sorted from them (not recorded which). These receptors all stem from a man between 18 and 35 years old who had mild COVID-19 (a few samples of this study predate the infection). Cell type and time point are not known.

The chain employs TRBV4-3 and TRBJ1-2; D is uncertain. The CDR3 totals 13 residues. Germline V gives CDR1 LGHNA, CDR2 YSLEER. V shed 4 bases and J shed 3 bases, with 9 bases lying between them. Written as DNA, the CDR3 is TGCGCCAGCAGCCCCGCACCGCACTATGGCTACACCTTC. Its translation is CASSPAPHYGYTF.

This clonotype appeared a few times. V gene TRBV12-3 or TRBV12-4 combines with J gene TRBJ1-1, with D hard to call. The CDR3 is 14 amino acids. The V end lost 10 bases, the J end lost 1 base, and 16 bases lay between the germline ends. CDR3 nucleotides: TGTGCCATCCGCCCCGAGGGCTGGAACACTGAAGCTTTCTTT. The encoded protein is CAIRPEGWNTEAFF.

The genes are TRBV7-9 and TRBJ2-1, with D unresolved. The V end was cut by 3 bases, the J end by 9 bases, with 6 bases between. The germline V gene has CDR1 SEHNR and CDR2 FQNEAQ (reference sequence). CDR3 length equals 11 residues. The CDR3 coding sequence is TGTGCCAGCAGCTTTAGTCCTGAGCAGTTCTTC. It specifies CASSFSPEQFF.

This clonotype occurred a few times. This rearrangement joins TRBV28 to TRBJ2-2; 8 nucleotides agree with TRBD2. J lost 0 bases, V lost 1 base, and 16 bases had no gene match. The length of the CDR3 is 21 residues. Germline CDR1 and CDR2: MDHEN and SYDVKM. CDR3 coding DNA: TGTGCCAGCAGTTTATTCTTGGTCGTTGACAAGCGGGGGTCGAACACCGGGGAGCTGTTTTTT. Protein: CASSLFLVVDKRGSNTGELFF.

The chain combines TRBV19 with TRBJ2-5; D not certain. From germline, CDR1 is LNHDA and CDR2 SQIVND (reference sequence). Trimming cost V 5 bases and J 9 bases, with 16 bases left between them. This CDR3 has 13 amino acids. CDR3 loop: CASSHVSSFAQYF. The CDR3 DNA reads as TGTGCCAGTAGTCACGTTTCGTCTTTTGCCCAGTACTTC.

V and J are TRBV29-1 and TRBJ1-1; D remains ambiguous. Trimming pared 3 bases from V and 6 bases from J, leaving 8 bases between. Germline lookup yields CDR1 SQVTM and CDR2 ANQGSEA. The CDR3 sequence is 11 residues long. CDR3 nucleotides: TGCAGCGTTGATCTTCTTGCTGAAGCTTTCTTT. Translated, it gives CSVDLLAEAFF.

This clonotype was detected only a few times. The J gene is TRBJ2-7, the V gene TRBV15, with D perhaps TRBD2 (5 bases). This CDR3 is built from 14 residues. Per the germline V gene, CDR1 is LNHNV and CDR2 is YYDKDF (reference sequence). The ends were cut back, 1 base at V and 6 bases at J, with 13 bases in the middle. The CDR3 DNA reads TGTGCCACCAGCAGAGGCGGATCGGGGTCCGAGCAGTACTTC. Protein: CATSRGGSGSEQYF.

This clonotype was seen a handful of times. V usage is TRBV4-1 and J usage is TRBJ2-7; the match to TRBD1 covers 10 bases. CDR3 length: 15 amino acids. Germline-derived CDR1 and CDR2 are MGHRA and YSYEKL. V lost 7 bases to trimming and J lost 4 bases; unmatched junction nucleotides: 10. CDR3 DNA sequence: TGCGCCAGCACCGTGGGGACAGGGGTGGGTTACGAGCAGTACTTC. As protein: CASTVGTGVGYEQYF.

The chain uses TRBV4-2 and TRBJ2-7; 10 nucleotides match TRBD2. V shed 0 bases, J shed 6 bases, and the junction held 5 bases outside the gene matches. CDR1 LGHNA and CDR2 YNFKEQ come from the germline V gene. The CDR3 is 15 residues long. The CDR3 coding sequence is TGTGCCAGCAGCCAAGATTCAGCGGGAGGGAGCGAGCAGTACTTC. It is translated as CASSQDSAGGSEQYF.

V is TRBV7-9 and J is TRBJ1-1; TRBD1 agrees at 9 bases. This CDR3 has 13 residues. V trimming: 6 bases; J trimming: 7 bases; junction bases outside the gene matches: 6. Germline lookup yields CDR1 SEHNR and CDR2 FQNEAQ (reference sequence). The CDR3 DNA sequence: TGTGCCAGCAGAAAGGACAGGGGATTTGAAGCTTTCTTT. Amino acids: CASRKDRGFEAFF.

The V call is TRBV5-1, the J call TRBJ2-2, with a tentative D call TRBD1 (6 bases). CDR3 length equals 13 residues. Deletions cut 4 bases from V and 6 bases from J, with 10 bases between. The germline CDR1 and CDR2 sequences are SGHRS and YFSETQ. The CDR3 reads CASSGRGPGELFF. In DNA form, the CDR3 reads TGCGCCAGCAGCGGCAGGGGTCCCGGGGAGCTGTTTTTT.

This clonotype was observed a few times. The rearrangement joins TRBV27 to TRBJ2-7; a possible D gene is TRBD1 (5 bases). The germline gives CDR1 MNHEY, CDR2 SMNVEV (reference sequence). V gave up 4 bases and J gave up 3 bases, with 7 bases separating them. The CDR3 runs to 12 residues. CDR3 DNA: TGTGCCAGCAGTTCAGGGATCTACGAGCAGTACTTC. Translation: CASSSGIYEQYF.

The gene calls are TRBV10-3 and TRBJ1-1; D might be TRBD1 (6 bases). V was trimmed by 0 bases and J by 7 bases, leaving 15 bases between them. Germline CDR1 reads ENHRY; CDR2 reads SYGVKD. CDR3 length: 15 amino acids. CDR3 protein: CAISESEGGPYEAFF. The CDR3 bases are TGTGCCATCAGTGAGTCTGAAGGGGGACCTTATGAAGCTTTCTTT.

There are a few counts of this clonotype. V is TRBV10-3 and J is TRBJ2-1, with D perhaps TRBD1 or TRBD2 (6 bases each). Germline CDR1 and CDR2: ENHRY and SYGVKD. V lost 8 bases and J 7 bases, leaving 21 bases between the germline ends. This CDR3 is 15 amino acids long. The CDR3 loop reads CAILVGSRGVNEQFF. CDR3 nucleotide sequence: TGTGCCATCTTGGTCGGAAGTAGGGGGGTTAATGAGCAGTTCTTC.

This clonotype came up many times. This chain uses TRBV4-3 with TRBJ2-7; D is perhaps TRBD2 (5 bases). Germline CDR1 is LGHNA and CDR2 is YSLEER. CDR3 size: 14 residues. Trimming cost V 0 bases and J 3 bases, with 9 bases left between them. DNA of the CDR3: TGCGCCAGCAGCCAAGATATCGGGGACTACGAGCAGTACTTC. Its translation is CASSQDIGDYEQYF.

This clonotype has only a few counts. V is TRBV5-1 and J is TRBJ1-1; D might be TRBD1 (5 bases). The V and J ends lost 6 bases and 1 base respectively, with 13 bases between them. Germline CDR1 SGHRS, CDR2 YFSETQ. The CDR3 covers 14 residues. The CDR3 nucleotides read TGCGCCAGCACTAGGTTGGGGACGAACACTGAAGCTTTCTTT. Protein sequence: CASTRLGTNTEAFF.

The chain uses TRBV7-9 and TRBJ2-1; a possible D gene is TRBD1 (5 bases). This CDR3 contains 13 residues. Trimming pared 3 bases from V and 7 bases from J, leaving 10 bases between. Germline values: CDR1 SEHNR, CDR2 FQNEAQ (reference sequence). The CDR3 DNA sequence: TGTGCCAGCAGCTTTGCCAGGGCTAATGAGCAGTTCTTC. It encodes CASSFARANEQFF.

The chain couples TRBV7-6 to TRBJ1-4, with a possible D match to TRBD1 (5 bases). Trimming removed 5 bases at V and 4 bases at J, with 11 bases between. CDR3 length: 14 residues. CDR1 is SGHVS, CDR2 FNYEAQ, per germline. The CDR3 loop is CASSPGRLNEKLFF. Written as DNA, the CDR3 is TGTGCCAGCAGCCCGGGACGGCTTAATGAAAAACTGTTTTTT. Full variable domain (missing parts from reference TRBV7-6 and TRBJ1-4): GAGVSQSPRYKVTKRGQDVALRCDPISGHVSLYWYRQALGQGPEFLTYFNYEAQQDKSGLPNDRFSAERPEGSISTLTIQRTEQRDSAMYRCASSPGRLNEKLFFGSGTQLSVL.

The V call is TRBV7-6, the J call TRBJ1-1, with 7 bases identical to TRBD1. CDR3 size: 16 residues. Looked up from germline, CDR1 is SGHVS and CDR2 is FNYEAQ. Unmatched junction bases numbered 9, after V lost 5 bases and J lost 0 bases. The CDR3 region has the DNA TGTGCCAGCAGCGAAGACCGGGACAGCATGAACACTGAAGCTTTCTTT. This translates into CASSEDRDSMNTEAFF.

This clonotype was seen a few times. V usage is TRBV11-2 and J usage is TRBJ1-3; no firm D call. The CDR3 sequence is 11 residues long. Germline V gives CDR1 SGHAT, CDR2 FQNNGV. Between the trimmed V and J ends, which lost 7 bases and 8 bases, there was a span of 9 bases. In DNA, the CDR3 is TGTGCCAGCACCCTTAGGGACACCATATATTTT. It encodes CASTLRDTIYF.

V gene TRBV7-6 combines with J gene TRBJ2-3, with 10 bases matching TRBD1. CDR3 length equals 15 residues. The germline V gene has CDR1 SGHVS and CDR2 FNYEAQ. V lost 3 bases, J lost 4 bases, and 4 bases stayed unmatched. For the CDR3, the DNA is TGTGCCAGCAGCTTGACAGGGGGCAACGCAGATACGCAGTATTTT. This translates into CASSLTGGNADTQYF.

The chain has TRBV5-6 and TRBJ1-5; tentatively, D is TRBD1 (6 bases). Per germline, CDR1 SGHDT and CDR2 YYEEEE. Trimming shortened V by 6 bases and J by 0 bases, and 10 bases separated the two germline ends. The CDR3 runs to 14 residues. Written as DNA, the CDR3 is TGTGCCAGCACCGGACAGTTTAGCAATCAGCCCCAGCATTTT. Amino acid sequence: CASTGQFSNQPQHF.

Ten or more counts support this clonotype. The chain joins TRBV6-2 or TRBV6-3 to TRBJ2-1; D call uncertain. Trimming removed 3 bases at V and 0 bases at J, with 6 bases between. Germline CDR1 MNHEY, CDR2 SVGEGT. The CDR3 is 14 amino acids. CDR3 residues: CASSYTISYNEQFF. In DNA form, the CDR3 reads TGTGCCAGCAGTTATACTATCTCCTACAATGAGCAGTTCTTC.

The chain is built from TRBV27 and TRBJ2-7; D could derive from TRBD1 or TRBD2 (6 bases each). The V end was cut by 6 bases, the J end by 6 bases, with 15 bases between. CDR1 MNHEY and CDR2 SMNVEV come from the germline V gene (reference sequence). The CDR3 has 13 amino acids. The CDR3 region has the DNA TGTGCCAGCAGCCCCGGGGGCATTCTCGAGCAGTACTTC. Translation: CASSPGGILEQYF.